This TCR beta chain was captured in a study of vaccination effects on CD4 cells after COVID-19. CD4+ T cells specific for antigen were expanded with viral peptide pools by the ViraFEST assay before sequencing. Culturing for around 10 days preceded CD4+ T cell isolation. According to PCR results, the person was infected with SARS-CoV-2 between March and December 2020. Assay: immunoSEQ multiplex PCR; the TCRdb copy retains only in-frame clones and omits some. Altogether tens of thousands of clones are present, roughly 73% being singletons, with the ten largest covering 30% to 40%. Note on this clone: Its antigen is undetermined.

The material was CD4+ T cells from PBMCs cultured with a peptide pool, obtained before COVID-19 vaccination. This clonotype was obtained from a human donor who had a prior SARS-CoV-2 infection.

The CDR3 region is CASSRWVAWQETQYF. CDR3 in DNA: TGCGCCAGCAGCCGGTGGGTGGCCTGGCAAGAGACCCAGTACTTC. V usage is TRBV5-1 and J usage is TRBJ2-5; D ambiguous. The CDR3 has 15 residues. Germline-derived CDR1 and CDR2 are SGHRS and YFSETQ. Trimming removed 4 bases from V and 2 bases from J, with 15 bases in between.